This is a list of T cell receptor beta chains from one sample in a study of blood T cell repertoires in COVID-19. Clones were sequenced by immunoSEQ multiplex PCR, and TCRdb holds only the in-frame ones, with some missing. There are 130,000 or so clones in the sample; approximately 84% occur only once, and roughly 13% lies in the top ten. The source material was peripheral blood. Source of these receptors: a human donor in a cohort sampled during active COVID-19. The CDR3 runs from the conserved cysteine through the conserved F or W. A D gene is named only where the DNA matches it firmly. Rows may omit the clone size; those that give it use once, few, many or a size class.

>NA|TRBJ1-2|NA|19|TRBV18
TGTGCCAGCTCACCCCTGATATCGACAGAGTCATTGGGGAACTATGGCTACACCTTC
CASSPLISTESLGNYGYTF
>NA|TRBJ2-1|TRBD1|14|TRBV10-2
TGCGCCAGCAGTGAATGGACAGGGATCAGTGAGCAGTTCTTC
CASSEWTGISEQFF
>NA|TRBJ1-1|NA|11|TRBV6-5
TGTGCCAGCTCCGCCGCGAGTGAAGCTTTCTTT
CASSAASEAFF
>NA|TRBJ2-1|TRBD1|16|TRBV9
TGTGCCAGCAGCGTAGAATACAGGGGGCCTATCAATGAGCAGTTCTTC
CASSVEYRGPINEQFF
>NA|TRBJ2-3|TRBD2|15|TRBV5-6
TGTGCCAGCACCCATAGCGGGGGGGCGGGAGATACGCAGTATTTT
CASTHSGGAGDTQYF
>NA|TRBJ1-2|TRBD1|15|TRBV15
TGTGCCACCAGCAGTTTCGACAGGGACTACTATGGCTACACCTTC
CATSSFDRDYYGYTF
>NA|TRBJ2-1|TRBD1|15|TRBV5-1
TGCGCCAGCAGCGGAACAGGGGGCTCTGGCAATGAGCAGTTCTTC
CASSGTGGSGNEQFF
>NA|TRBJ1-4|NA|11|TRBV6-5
TGTGCCAGTAAGCGTAATGAAAAACTGTTTTTT
CASKRNEKLFF
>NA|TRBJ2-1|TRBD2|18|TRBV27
TGTGCCAGCAGTTTAGGGTGGGGTAGCGGGGTTTCGCACAATGAGCAGTTCTTC
CASSLGWGSGVSHNEQFF
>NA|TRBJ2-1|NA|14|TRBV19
TGTGCCAGTAGGGAGGGGGCAGAGTACAATGAGCAGTTCTTC
CASREGAEYNEQFF
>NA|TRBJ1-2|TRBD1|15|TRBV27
TGTGCCAGCAGCCCCGGACAGGGGTATCGGTATGGCTACACCTTC
CASSPGQGYRYGYTF
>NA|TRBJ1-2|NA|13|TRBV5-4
TGTGCCAGCAGCTCTTCGACAGGCTTGCCTCTGGACTTC
CASSSSTGLPLDF
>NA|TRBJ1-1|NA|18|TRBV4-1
TGCGCCAGCAGCCATCTCAAGTTATGGCTCCCCGGGGACACTGAAGCTTTCTTT
CASSHLKLWLPGDTEAFF
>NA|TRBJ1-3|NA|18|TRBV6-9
TGTGCCAGCAGTACATCCGGGAACCATCCTTCGCCGGGAAACACCATATATTTT
CASSTSGNHPSPGNTIYF
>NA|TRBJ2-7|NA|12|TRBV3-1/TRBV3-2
TGTGCCAGCAGCCAACAGAACTACGAGCAGTACTTC
CASSQQNYEQYF
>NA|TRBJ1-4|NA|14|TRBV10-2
TGCGCCAGCAGTTCATCCCAGGGAATGGAAAAACTGTTTTTT
CASSSSQGMEKLFF
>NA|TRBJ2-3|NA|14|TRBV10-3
TGTGCCATCAGGGGGGCTAGGGGCACAGATACGCAGTATTTT
CAIRGARGTDTQYF
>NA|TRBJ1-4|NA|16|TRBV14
TGTGCCAGCAGCCAGCACGTAGGCAGGGCGGGGGGAAAACTGTTTTTT
CASSQHVGRAGGKLFF
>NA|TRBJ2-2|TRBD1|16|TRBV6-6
TGTGCCAGCAGACAGGGACAGGGCGAACTAACCGGGGAGCTGTTTTTT
CASRQGQGELTGELFF
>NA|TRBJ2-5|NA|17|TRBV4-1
TGCGCCAGCAGCCAAGATTCGCGGGCGCGCGCACAAGAGACCCAGTACTTC
CASSQDSRARAQETQYF
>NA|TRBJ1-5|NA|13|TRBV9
TGTGCCAGCAGCGCAACCCCGGGTCAGCCCCAGCATTTT
CASSATPGQPQHF
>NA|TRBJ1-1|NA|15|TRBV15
TGTGCCACCAGCAGAGGGCAGGGCATGAACACTGAAGCTTTCTTT
CATSRGQGMNTEAFF
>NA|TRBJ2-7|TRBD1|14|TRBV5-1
TGCGCCAGCAGCCCATGGACAGGGCTTTACGAGCAGTACTTC
CASSPWTGLYEQYF
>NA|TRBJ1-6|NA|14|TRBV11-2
TGTGCCAGCAGCTTCGAGACACGGAATTCACCCCTCCACTTT
CASSFETRNSPLHF
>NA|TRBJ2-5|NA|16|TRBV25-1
TGTGCCAGCAGTGAATTCCCCACAGGACACCAAGAGACCCAGTACTTC
CASSEFPTGHQETQYF
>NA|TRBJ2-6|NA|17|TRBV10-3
TGTGCCATCAGCTCGGTACAGTCGAATTCTGGGGCCAACGTCCTGACTTTC
CAISSVQSNSGANVLTF
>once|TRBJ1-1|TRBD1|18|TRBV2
TGTGCCAGCAGTGAAAGGCCCCCCGACAGGGCAATTAACACTGAAGCTTTCTTT
CASSERPPDRAINTEAFF
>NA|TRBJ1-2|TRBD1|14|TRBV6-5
TGTGCCAGCAACAACAGGGGGCAAGGCTATGGCTACACCTTC
CASNNRGQGYGYTF
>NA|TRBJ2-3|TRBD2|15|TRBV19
TGTGCCAGTAGTATGACTAGCGGGGGTACAGATACGCAGTATTTT
CASSMTSGGTDTQYF
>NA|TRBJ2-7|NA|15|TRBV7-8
TGTGCCAGCAGCTTAGCGAGGTCCTTCGGTTACGAGCAGTACTTC
CASSLARSFGYEQYF
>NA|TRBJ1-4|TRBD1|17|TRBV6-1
TGTGCCAGCAGTGAAGTCGGACAGGGCCGGTCGGGTGAAAAACTGTTTTTT
CASSEVGQGRSGEKLFF
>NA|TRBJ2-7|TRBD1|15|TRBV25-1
TGTGCCAGCAGTGAATCATTGGGCAGGGGGTACGAGCAGTACTTC
CASSESLGRGYEQYF
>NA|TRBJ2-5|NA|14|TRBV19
TGTGCCAGTAATAAGGGGAACGTACAAGAGACCCAGTACTTC
CASNKGNVQETQYF
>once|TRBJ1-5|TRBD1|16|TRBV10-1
TGCGCCAGCAGCGCCGACAGGGAAGGAAGCAATCAGCCCCAGCATTTT
CASSADREGSNQPQHF
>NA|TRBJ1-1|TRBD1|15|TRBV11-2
TGTGCCAGCAAAAAGGGCGGACAGGGGAACTCTGAAGCTTTCTTT
CASKKGGQGNSEAFF
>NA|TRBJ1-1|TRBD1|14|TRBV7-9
TGTGCCAGCAGTCCCACAGGGGGAGGCACTGAAGCTTTCTTT
CASSPTGGGTEAFF
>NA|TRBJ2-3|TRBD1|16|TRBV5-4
TGTGCCAGCAGCGGCCGGGACAGGGGGTCATCAGATACGCAGTATTTT
CASSGRDRGSSDTQYF
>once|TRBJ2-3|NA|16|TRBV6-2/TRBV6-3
TGTGCCAGCAGTTACAGGTGGGCTAGCGGCACAGATACGCAGTATTTT
CASSYRWASGTDTQYF
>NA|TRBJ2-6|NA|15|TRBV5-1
TGCGCCAGCAGCTTGTCCGTCGCTGGGGCCAACGTCCTGACTTTC
CASSLSVAGANVLTF
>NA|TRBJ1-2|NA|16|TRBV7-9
NA
CASSFIFAGASYGYTF
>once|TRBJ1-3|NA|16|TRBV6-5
TGTGCCAGCAGTTACTCGTCTGCCAGCTCTGGAAACACCATATATTTT
CASSYSSASSGNTIYF
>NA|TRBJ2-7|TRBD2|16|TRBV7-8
TGTGCCAGCAGTCGCGGACTAGCGGGGTCTACCTACGAGCAGTACTTC
CASSRGLAGSTYEQYF
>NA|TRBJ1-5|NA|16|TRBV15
TGTGCCACCAGCAGACCGACAGGAGGCTTGCATCAGCCCCAGCATTTT
CATSRPTGGLHQPQHF
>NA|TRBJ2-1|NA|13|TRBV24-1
TGTGCCACCAGAGACAGGAACTACAATGAGCAGTTCTTC
CATRDRNYNEQFF
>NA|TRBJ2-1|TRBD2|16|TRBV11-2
TGTGCCAGCAGCGTAAAGCGGGGGAACCACTTCCATGAGCAGTTCTTC
CASSVKRGNHFHEQFF
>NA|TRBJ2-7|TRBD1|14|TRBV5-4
TGTGCCAGCAGCTCGGACAGGAGCTCCTACGAGCAGTACTTC
CASSSDRSSYEQYF
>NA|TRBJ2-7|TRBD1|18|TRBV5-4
TGTGCCAGCAGCCGCAACAGGGGGCAAGGACCGCAACTGGGCGAGCAGTACTTC
CASSRNRGQGPQLGEQYF
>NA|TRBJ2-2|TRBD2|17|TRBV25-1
TGTGCCAGCAGTGGACGGACTAGCGGGGGACCCACCGGGGAGCTGTTTTTT
CASSGRTSGGPTGELFF
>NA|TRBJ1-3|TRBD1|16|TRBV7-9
TGTGCCAGCAGCTTTCAGACAGGGTACCGAGTAAACACCATATATTTT
CASSFQTGYRVNTIYF
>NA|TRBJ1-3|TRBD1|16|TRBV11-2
TGTGCCAGCAGCTTAGAGGGACAGGGACCTGGAAACACCATATATTTT
CASSLEGQGPGNTIYF
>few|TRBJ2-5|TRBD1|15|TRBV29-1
TGCAGCGTTGAAGGGACAGGGGGAAACTCAGAGACCCAGTACTTC
CSVEGTGGNSETQYF
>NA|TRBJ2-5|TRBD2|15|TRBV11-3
TGTGCCAGCAGCCGAGGACTAGCGGGGCGAGAGACCCAGTACTTC
CASSRGLAGRETQYF
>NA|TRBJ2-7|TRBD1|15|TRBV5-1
TGCGCCAGCAGCTTGGCCGGGACAGGGGTCTACGAGCAGTACTTC
CASSLAGTGVYEQYF